Listed below are T cell receptor beta chains from one sample, sequenced in a study of PD-L1 blockade in urothelial cancer. Method: immunoSEQ multiplex PCR; TCRdb's copy keeps in-frame clones and lacks some. The data show 40,000 or so clones, with 70% to 85% seen just once and 18% held by the top ten. This material consisted of PBMCs, taken around atezolizumab (anti-PD-L1) treatment. These receptors originate from a man aged 55 to 70 with urothelial cancer. The CDR3 runs from the conserved cysteine through the conserved F or W. Fields, in order: clone size, D gene, J gene, V gene, CDR3 DNA, CDR3 protein. The D gene is left open where the match is weak. The size field is filled for only some rows; it gives once, few, many or a size class.

clone_size: .
d_call: .
j_call: TRBJ2-7
v_call: TRBV27
cdr3_nt: TGTGCCAGCAGTTCTGGACAGCTATCCTACGAGCAGTACTTC
cdr3_aa: CASSSGQLSYEQYF

clone_size: .
d_call: TRBD1
j_call: TRBJ2-1
v_call: TRBV27
cdr3_nt: TGTGCCAGCACCCGACTGTCGGGACAGGGTTCCTACAATGAGCAGTTCTTC
cdr3_aa: CASTRLSGQGSYNEQFF

clone_size: once
d_call: .
j_call: TRBJ2-1
v_call: TRBV7-2
cdr3_nt: TGTGCCAGCAGCGGGCGCCCGGGGAGCCGCCCTTCCAATGAGCAGTTCTTC
cdr3_aa: CASSGRPGSRPSNEQFF

clone_size: once
d_call: TRBD1
j_call: TRBJ1-2
v_call: TRBV10-3
cdr3_nt: TGTGCCATCAGTGGGGACAGGGATACTAACTATGGCTACACCTTC
cdr3_aa: CAISGDRDTNYGYTF

clone_size: .
d_call: .
j_call: TRBJ1-2
v_call: TRBV6-4
cdr3_nt: TGTGCCAGCAGTGACGGCGCGGGCTATGGCTACACCTTC
cdr3_aa: CASSDGAGYGYTF

clone_size: .
d_call: .
j_call: TRBJ2-7
v_call: TRBV18
cdr3_nt: TGTGCCAGCTCACCACAAACAGGTGATTCCTACGAGCAGTACTTC
cdr3_aa: CASSPQTGDSYEQYF

clone_size: few
d_call: TRBD1
j_call: TRBJ1-1
v_call: TRBV28
cdr3_nt: TGTGCCAGCAGAAGGACAGGGGGCACTGAAGCTTTCTTT
cdr3_aa: CASRRTGGTEAFF

clone_size: .
d_call: .
j_call: TRBJ2-3
v_call: TRBV18
cdr3_nt: TGTGCCAGCTCACCTTTCGATCTAGGCGGGACAGATACGCAGTATTTT
cdr3_aa: CASSPFDLGGTDTQYF

clone_size: .
d_call: TRBD1
j_call: TRBJ2-5
v_call: TRBV5-5
cdr3_nt: TGTGCCAGCAGCTTGGGCTTGACAGGGCTCGGAGAGACCCAGTACTTC
cdr3_aa: CASSLGLTGLGETQYF

clone_size: once
d_call: TRBD1
j_call: TRBJ1-6
v_call: TRBV19
cdr3_nt: TGTGCCAGTTCCGACAGGGGTAGCTCCTATAATTCACCCCTCCACTTT
cdr3_aa: CASSDRGSSYNSPLHF